This TCR beta chain was profiled in a study of T-cell memory formation after mild COVID-19. Study observations and caveats: CD4+ bias marked clones expanding day 15 to 37, unlike balanced contracting clones. In pre-infection memory, a portion of responding clones appeared, which suggested that cross-reactive memory joined. Nothing showed for sure that second-wave clones peaking on day 37 were SARS-CoV-2 specific.

5'RACE with constant-segment primers built TCRalpha and TCRbeta cDNA libraries with UMIs. A single record per CDR3 protein comes from TCRdb applying MiXCR to the 5' RACE reads. The table shows around 150,000 distinct CDR3 sequences, with around a third occurring only once. The CDR3 runs 15 residues. Trimming removed 2 bases from V and 0 bases from J; junction bases left unmatched: 4. CDR1 and CDR2 (germline): SQVTM, ANQGSEA. About this clonotype itself: What it binds is not known.

The clonotype was recovered from an adult woman who had mild COVID-19 (a few samples of this study predate the infection). Cell type and time point are not known. This sequence joins TRBV29-1 and TRBJ2-1, with 7 bases that match TRBD1. Sequencing input: PBMCs or a T cell subset sorted from them (not recorded which). CDR3 sequence (DNA): TGCAGCGTTGAATCCAGGGGGAGCTCCTACAATGAGCAGTTCTTC. It codes for CSVESRGSSYNEQFF.